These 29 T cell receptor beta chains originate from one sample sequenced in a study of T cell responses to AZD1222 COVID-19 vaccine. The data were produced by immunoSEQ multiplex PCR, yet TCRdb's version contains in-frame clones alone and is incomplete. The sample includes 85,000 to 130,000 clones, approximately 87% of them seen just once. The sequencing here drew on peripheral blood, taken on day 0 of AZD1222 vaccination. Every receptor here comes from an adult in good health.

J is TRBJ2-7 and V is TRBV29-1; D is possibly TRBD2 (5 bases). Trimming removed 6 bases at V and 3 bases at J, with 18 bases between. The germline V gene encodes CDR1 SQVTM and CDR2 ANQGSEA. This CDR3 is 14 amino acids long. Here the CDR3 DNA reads TGCAGCGTCGGGATCATCGGGCCAGGCTACGAGCAGTACTTC. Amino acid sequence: CSVGIIGPGYEQYF.

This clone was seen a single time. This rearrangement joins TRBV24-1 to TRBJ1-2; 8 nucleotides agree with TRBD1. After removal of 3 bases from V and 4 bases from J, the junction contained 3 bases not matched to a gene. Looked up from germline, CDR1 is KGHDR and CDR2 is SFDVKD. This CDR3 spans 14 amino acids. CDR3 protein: CATSDTDRGYGYTF. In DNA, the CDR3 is TGTGCCACCAGTGATACCGACAGGGGCTATGGCTACACCTTC.

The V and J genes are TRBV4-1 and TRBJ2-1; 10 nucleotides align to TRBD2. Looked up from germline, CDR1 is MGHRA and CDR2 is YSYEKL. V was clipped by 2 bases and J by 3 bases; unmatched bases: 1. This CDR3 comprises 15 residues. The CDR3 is CASSQSSGSYNEQFF. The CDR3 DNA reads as TGCGCCAGCAGCCAATCTAGCGGGAGCTACAATGAGCAGTTCTTC.

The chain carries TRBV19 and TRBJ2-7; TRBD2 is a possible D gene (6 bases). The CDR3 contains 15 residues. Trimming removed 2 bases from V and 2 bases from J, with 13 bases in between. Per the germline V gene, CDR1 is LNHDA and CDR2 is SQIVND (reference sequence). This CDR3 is CASSISGRIAYEQYF. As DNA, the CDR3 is TGTGCCAGTAGTATATCCGGGAGAATAGCCTACGAGCAGTACTTC.

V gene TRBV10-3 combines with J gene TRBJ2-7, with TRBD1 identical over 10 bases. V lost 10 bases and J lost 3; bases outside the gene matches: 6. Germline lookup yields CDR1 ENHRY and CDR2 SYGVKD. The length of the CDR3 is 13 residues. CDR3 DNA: TGTGCCACAATCCGGGACAGGGGCTACGAGCAGTACTTC. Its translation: CATIRDRGYEQYF.

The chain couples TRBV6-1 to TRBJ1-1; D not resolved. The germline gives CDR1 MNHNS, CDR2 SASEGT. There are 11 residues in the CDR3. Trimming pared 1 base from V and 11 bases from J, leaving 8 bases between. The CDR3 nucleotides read TGTGCCAGCAGTGAAGACGTCAGGGCTTTCTTT. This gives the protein CASSEDVRAFF.

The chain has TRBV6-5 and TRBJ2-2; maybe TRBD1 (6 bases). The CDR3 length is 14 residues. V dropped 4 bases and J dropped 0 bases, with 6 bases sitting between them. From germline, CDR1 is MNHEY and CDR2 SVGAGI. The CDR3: CASSWTANTGELFF. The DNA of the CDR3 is TGTGCCAGCAGTTGGACAGCGAACACCGGGGAGCTGTTTTTT.

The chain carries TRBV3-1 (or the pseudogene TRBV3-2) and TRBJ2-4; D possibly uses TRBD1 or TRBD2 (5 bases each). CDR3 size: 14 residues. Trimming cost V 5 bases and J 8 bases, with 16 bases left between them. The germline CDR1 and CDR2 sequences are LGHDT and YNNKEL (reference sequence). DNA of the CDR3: TGTGCCAGCAGCGAGAGGCCGAGGGGCGACATTCAGTACTTC. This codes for CASSERPRGDIQYF.

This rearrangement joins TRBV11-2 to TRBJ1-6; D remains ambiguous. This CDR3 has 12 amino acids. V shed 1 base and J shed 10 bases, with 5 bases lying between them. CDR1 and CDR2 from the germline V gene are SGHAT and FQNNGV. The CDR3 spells CASSLVGSPLHF. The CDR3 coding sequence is TGTGCCAGCAGCTTAGTGGGCTCACCCCTCCACTTT. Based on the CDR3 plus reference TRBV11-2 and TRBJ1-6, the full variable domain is EAGVAQSPRYKIIEKRQSVAFWCNPISGHATLYWYQQILGQGPKLLIQFQNNGVVDDSQLPKDRFSAERLKGVDSTLKIQPAKLEDSAVYLCASSLVGSPLHFGNGTRLTVT.

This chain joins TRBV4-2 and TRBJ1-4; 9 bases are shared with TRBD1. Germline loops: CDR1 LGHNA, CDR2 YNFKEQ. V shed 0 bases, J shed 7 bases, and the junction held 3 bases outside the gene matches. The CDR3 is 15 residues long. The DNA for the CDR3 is TGTGCCAGCAGCCAAGACGGGACAGGGAGTGAAAAACTGTTTTTT. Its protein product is CASSQDGTGSEKLFF.

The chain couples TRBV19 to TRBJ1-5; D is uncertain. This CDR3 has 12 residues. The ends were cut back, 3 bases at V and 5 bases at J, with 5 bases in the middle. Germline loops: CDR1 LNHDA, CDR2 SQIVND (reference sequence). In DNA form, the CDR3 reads TGTGCCAGTAGTATGGTTGATCAGCCCCAGCATTTT. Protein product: CASSMVDQPQHF.

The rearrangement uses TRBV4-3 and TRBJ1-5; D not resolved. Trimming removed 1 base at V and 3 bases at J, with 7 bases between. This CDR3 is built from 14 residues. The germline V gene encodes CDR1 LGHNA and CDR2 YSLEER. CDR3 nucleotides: TGCGCCAGCAGCCAAGTCAGCAACAATCAGCCCCAGCATTTT. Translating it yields CASSQVSNNQPQHF.

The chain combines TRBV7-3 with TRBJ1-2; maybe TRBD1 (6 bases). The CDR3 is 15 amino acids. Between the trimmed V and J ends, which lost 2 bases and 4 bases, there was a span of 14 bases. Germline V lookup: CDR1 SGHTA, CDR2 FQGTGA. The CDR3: CASSLSGETGYGYTF. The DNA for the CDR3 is TGTGCCAGCAGCTTATCGGGGGAGACAGGCTATGGCTACACCTTC.

The DNA of the CDR3 is TGTGCCTGGAGTCCGGGACTAGCGGGAGGGTTTGAGTTCTTC. It codes for CAWSPGLAGGFEFF. The chain uses TRBV30 and TRBJ2-1; 16 positions agree with TRBD2. V shed 2 bases and J 14 bases; nucleotides not matched to a gene: 6. CDR1 and CDR2 (germline): GTSNPN, SVGIG (reference sequence). The CDR3 sequence is 14 residues long.

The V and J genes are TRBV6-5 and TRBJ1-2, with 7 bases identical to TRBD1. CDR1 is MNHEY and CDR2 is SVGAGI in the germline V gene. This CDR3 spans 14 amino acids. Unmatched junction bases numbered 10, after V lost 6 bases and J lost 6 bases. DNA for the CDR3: TGTGCCAGCAGGGGGCCCGGGACAGTCCATGGCTACACCTTC. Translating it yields CASRGPGTVHGYTF.

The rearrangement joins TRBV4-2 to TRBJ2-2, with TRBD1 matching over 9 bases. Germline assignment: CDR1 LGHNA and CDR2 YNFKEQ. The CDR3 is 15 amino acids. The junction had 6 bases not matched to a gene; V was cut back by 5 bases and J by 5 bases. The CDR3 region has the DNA TGTGCCAGCAGCAACAGGGGGCCAAGGACCGGGGAGCTGTTTTTT. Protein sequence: CASSNRGPRTGELFF.

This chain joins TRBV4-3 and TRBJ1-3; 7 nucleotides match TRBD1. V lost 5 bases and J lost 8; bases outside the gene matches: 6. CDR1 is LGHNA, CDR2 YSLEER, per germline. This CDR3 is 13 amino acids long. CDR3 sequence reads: CASSATGADTIYF. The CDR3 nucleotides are TGCGCCAGCAGCGCCACAGGGGCGGACACCATATATTTT.

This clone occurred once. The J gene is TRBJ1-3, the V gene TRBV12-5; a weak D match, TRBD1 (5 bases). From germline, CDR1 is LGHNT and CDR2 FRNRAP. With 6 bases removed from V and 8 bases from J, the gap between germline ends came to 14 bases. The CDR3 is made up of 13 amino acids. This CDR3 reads CASGRQGLHTIYF. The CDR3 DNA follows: TGTGCTAGTGGACGTCAGGGTTTGCACACCATATATTTT.

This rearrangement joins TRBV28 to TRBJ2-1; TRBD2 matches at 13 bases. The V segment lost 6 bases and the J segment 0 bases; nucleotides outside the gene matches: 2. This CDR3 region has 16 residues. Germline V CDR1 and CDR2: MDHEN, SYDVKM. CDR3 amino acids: CASRGLAGSSYNEQFF. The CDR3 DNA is TGTGCCAGCAGGGGACTAGCGGGGAGCTCCTACAATGAGCAGTTCTTC.

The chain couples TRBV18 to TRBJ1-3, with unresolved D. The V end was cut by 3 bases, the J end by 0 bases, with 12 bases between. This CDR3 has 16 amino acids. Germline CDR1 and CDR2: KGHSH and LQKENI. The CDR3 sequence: CASSPREVSSGNTIYF. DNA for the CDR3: TGTGCCAGCTCACCGCGGGAAGTAAGCTCTGGAAACACCATATATTTT.

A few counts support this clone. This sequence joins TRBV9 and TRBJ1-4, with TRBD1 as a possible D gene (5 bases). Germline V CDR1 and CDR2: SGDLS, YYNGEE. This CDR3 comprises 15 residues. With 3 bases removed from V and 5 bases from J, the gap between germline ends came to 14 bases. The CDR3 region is CASSASGLRNEKLFF. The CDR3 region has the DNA TGTGCCAGCAGCGCCTCGGGACTCCGAAATGAAAAACTGTTTTTT. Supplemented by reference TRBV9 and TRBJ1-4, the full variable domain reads DSGVTQTPKHLITATGQRVTLRCSPRSGDLSVYWYQQSLDQGLQFLIQYYNGEERAKGNILERFSAQQFPDLHSELNLSSLELGDSALYFCASSASGLRNEKLFFGSGTQLSVL.

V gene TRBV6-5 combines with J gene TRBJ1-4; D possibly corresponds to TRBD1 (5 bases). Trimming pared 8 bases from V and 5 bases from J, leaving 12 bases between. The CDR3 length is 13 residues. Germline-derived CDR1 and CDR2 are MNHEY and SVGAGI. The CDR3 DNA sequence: TGTGCCAGCTACCGGGGGGGGAATGAAAAACTGTTTTTT. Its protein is CASYRGGNEKLFF.

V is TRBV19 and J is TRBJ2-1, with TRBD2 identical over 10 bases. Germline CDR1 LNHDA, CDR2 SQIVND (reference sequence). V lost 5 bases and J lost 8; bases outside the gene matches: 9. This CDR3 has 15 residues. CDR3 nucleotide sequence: TGTGCCAGTAGTTTCCAGCGGGAGGGCCGCGATGAGCAGTTCTTC. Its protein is CASSFQREGRDEQFF.

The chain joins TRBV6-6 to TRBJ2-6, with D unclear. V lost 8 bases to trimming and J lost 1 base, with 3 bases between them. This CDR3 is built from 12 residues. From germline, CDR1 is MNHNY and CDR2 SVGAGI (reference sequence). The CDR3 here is CASGSGANVLTF. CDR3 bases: TGTGCCAGCGGGTCTGGGGCCAACGTCCTGACTTTC.

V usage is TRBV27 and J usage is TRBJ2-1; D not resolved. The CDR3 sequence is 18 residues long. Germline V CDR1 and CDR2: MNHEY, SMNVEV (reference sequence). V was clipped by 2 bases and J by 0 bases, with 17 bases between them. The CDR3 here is CASSLISLRRSSYNEQFF. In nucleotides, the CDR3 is TGTGCCAGCAGTTTAATTAGTCTTCGGCGGAGCTCCTACAATGAGCAGTTCTTC.

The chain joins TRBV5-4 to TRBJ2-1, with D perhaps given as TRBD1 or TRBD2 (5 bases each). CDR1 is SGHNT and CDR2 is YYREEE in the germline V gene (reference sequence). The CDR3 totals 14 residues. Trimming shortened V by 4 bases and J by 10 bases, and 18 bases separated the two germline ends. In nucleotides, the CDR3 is TGTGCCAGCAGCCCGGGACCGACAACACCGGAGCAGTTCTTC. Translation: CASSPGPTTPEQFF.

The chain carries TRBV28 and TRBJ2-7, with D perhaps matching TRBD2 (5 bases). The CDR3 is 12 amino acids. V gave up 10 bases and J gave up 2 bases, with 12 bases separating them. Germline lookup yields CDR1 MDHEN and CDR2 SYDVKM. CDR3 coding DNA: TGTGCCATCCTAGCCAGCACCTACGAGCAGTACTTC. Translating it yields CAILASTYEQYF.

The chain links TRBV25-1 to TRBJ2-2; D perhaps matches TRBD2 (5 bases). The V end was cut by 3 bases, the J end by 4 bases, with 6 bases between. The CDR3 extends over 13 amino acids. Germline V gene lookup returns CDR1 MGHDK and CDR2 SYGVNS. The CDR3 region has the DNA TGTGCCAGCAGTGAGGACTTCACCGGGGAGCTGTTTTTT. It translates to CASSEDFTGELFF.

The CDR3 protein is CAIGTGGEYGYTF. Written as DNA, the CDR3 is TGTGCCATCGGGACAGGGGGCGAGTATGGCTACACCTTC. The chain couples TRBV10-3 to TRBJ1-2; 12 bases are shared with TRBD1. The CDR3 has 13 amino acids. The junction had 3 bases not matched to a gene; V was cut back by 8 bases and J by 5 bases. The germline gives CDR1 ENHRY, CDR2 SYGVKD.